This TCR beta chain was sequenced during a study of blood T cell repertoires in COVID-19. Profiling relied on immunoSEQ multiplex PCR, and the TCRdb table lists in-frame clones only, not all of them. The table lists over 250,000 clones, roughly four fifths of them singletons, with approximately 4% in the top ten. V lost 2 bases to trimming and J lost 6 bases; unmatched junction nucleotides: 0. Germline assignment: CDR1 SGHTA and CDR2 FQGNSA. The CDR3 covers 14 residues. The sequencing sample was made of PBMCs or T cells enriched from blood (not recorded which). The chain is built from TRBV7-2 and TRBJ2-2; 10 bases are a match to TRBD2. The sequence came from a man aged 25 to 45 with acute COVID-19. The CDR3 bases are TGTGCCAGCAGCTTACTAGCGGGGGCCGGGGAGCTGTTTTTT. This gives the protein CASSLLAGAGELFF.